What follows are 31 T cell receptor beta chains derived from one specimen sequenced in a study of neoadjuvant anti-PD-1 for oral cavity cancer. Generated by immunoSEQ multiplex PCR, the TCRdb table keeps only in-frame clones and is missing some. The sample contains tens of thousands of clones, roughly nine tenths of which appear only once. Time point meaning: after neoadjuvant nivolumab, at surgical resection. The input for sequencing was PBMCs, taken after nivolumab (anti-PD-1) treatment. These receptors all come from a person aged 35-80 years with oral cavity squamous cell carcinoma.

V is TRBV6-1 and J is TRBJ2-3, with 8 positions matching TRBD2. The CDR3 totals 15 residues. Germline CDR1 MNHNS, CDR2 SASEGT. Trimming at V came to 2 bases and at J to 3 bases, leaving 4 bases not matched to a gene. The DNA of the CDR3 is TGTGCCAGCAGTGAACTGGCTAGCGGGACAGATACGCAGTATTTT. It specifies CASSELASGTDTQYF.

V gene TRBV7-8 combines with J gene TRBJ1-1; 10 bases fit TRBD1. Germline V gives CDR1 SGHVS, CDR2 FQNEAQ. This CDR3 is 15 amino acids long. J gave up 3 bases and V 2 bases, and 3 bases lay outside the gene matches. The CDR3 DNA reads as TGTGCCAGCAGCTTACGGGACAGGGGATACACTGAAGCTTTCTTT. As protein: CASSLRDRGYTEAFF. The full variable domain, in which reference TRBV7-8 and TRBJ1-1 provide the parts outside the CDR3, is GAGVSQSPRYKVAKRGQDVALRCDPISGHVSLFWYQQALGQGPEFLTYFQNEAQLDKSGLPSDRFFAERPEGSVSTLKIQRTQQEDSAVYLCASSLRDRGYTEAFFGQGTRLTVV.

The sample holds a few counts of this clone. CDR3 residues: CASSQGILAGTYNEQFF. CDR3 coding DNA: TGCGCCAGCAGCCAAGGCATCCTAGCGGGGACCTACAATGAGCAGTTCTTC. The chain joins TRBV4-1 to TRBJ2-1; 9 nucleotides agree with TRBD2. Per the germline V gene, CDR1 is MGHRA and CDR2 is YSYEKL. J lost 2 bases, V lost 1 base, and 6 bases had no gene match. CDR3 length: 17 residues.

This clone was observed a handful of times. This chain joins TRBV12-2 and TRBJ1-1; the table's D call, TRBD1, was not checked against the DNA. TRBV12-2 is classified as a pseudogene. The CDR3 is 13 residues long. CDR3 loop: CASRPYMNTEAFF. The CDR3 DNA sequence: TGTGCAAGTCGCCCGTACATGAACACTGAAGCTTTCTTT.

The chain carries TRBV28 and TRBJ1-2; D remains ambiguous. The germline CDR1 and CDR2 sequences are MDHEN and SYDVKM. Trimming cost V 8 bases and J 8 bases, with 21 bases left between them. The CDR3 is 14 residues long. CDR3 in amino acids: CASRRTPTREGYTF. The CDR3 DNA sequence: TGTGCCAGCCGCCGCACGCCTACGCGGGAAGGCTACACCTTC.

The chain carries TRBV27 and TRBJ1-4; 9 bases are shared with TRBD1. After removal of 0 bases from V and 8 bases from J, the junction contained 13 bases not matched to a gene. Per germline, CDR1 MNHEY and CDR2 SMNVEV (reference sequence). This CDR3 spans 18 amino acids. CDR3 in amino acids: CASSLSLTGGLIGEKLFF. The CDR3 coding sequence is TGTGCCAGCAGTTTATCCCTGACAGGGGGTTTAATTGGAGAAAAACTGTTTTTT.

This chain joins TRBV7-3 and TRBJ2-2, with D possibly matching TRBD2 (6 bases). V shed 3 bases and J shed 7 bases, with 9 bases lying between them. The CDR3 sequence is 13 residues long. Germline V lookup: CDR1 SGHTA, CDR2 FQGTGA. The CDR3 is CASSFTGVGELFF. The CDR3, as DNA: TGTGCCAGCAGCTTTACGGGGGTCGGGGAGCTGTTTTTT.

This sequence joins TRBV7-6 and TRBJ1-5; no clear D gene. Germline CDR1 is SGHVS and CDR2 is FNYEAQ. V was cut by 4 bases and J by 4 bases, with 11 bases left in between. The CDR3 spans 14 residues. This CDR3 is CASSSGPANQPQHF. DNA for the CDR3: TGTGCCAGCAGCTCAGGACCAGCAAATCAGCCCCAGCATTTT.

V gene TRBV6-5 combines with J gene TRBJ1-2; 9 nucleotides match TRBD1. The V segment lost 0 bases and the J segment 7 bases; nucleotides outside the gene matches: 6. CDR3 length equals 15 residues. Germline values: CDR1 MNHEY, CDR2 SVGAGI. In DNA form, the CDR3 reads TGTGCCAGCAGTTACTCGGGGACAGGGCAAGGTGGCTACACCTTC. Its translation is CASSYSGTGQGGYTF.

The CDR3 loop is CASSASGGGTPPNYGYTF. DNA for the CDR3: TGTGCCAGCAGCGCTAGCGGGGGGGGTACACCCCCTAACTATGGCTACACCTTC. This chain links TRBV9 with TRBJ1-2; D perhaps matches TRBD1 (5 bases). Germline V gene sequence: CDR1 SGDLS, CDR2 YYNGEE. The CDR3 extends over 18 amino acids. The ends were cut back, 3 bases at V and 0 bases at J, with 21 bases in the middle.

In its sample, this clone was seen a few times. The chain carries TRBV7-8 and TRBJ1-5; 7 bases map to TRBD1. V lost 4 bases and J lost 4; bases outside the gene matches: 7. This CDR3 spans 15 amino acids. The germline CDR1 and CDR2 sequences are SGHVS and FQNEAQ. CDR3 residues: CASSSRQGGNQPQHF. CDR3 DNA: TGTGCCAGCAGCTCCAGACAGGGAGGGAATCAGCCCCAGCATTTT.

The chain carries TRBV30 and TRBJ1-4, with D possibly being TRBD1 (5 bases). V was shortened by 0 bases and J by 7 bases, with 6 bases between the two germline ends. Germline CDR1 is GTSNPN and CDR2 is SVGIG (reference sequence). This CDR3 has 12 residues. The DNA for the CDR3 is TGTGCCTGGAGTGTTAGGGGTGAAAAACTGTTTTTT. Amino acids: CAWSVRGEKLFF.

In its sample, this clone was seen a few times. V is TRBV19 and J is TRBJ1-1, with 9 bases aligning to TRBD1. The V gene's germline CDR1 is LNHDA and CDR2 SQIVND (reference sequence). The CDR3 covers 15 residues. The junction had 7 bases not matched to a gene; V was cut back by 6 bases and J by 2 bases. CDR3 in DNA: TGTGCCAGTAGATCGTCACAGGGGGCCAACACTGAAGCTTTCTTT. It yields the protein CASRSSQGANTEAFF.

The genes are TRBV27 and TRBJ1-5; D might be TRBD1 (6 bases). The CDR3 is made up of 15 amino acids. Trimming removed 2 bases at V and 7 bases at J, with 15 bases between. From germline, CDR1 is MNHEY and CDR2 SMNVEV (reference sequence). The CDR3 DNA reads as TGTGCCAGCAGTTTAGCCCAGGGGTCATGGCAGCCCCAGCATTTT. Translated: CASSLAQGSWQPQHF.

The CDR3 here is CASSLVGQALSGNTIYF. The CDR3, as DNA: TGCGCCAGCAGCTTGGTCGGTCAGGCTTTATCTGGAAACACCATATATTTT. V and J are TRBV5-1 and TRBJ1-3, with unresolved D. Germline CDR1 SGHRS, CDR2 YFSETQ. CDR3 length equals 17 residues. The V and J ends lost 0 bases and 1 base respectively, with 14 bases between them.

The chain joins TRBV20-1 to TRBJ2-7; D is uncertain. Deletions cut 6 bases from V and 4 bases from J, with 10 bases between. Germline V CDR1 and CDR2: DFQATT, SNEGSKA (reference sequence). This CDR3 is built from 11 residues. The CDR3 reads CSASTGYEQYF. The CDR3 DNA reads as TGCAGTGCCTCAACTGGGTACGAGCAGTACTTC.

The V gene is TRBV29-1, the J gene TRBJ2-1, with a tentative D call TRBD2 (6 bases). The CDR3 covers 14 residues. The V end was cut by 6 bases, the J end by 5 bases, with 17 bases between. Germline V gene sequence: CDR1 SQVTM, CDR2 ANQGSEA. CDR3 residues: CSVAAGTYHNEQFF. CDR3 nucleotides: TGCAGCGTCGCAGCCGGGACTTACCACAATGAGCAGTTCTTC.

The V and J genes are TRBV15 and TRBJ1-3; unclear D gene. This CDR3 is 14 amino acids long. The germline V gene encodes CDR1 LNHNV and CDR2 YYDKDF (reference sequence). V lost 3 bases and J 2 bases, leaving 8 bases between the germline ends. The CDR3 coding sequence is TGTGCCACCAGCAGTCCGGGAGCTGGAAACACCATATATTTT. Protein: CATSSPGAGNTIYF.

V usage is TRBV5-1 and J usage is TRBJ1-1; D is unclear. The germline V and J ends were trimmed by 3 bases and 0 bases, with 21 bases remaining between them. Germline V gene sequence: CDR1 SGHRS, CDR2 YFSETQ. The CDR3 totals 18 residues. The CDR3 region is CASSWALGGVDMNTEAFF. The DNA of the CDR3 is TGCGCCAGCAGCTGGGCGTTGGGTGGGGTCGATATGAACACTGAAGCTTTCTTT.

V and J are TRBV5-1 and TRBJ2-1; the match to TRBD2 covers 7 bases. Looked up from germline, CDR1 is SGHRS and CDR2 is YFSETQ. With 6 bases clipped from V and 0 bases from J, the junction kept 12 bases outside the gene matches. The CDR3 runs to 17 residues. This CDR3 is CASNPKPRESSYNEQFF. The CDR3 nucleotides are TGCGCCAGCAACCCAAAGCCGCGGGAGAGCTCCTACAATGAGCAGTTCTTC.

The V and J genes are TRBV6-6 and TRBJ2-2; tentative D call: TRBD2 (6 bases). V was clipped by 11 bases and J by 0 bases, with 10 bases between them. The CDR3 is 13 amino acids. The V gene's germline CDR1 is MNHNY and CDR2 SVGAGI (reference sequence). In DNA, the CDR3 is TGTGCCGGCGGGGCGTCGAACACCGGGGAGCTGTTTTTT. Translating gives CAGGASNTGELFF.

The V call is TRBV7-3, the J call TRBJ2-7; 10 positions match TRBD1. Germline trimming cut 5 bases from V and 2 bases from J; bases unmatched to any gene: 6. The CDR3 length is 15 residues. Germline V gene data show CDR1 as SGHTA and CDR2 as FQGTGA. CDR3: CASSTHGTGAYEQYF. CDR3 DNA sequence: TGTGCCAGCAGCACACACGGGACAGGGGCCTACGAGCAGTACTTC.

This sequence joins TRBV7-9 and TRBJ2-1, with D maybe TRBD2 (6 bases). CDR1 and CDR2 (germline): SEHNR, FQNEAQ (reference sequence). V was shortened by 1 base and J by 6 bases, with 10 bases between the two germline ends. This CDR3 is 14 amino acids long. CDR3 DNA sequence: TGTGCCAGCAGCTTAGTGGGGGGAAGCAATGAGCAGTTCTTC. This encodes CASSLVGGSNEQFF.

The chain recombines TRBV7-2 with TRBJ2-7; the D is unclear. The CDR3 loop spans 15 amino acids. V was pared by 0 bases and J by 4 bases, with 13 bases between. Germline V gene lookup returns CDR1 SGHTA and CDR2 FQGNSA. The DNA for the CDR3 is TGTGCCAGCAGCTTAGCGGCTGGGCCCCTGTACGAGCAGTACTTC. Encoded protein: CASSLAAGPLYEQYF. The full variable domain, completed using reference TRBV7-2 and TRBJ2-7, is GAGVSQSPSNKVTEKGKDVELRCDPISGHTALYWYRQSLGQGLEFLIYFQGNSAPDKSGLPSDRFSAERTGGSVSTLTIQRTQQEDSAVYLCASSLAAGPLYEQYFGPGTRLTVT.

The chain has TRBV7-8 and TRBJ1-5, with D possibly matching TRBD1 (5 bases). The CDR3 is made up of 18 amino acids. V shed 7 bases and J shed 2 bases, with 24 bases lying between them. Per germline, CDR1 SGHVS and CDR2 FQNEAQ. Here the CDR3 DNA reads TGTGCCAGCAACAAGGGCGGTTGGGGGAGTCAGGGCAATCAGCCCCAGCATTTT. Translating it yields CASNKGGWGSQGNQPQHF.

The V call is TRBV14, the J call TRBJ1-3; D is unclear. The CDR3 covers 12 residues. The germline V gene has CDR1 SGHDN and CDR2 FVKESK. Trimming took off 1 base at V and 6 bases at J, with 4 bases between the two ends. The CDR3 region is CASSQVINTIYF. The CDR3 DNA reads TGTGCCAGCAGCCAAGTAATAAACACCATATATTTT. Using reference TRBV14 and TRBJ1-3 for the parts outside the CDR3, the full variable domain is EAGVTQFPSHSVIEKGQTVTLRCDPISGHDNLYWYRRVMGKEIKFLLHFVKESKQDESGMPNNRFLAERTGGTYSTLKVQPAELEDSGVYFCASSQVINTIYFGEGSWLTVV.

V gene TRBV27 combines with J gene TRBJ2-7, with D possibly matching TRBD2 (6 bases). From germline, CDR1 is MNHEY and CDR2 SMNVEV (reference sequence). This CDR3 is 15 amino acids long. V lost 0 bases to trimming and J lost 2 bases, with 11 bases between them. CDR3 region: CASSLSYGGAYEQYF. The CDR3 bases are TGTGCCAGCAGTTTATCGTACGGGGGAGCCTACGAGCAGTACTTC.

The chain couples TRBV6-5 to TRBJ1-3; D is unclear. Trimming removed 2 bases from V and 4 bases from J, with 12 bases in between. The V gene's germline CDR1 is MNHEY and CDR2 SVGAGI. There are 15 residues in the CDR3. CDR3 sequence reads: CASSYGGEPGNTIYF. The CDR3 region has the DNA TGTGCCAGCAGTTACGGCGGGGAGCCCGGAAACACCATATATTTT.

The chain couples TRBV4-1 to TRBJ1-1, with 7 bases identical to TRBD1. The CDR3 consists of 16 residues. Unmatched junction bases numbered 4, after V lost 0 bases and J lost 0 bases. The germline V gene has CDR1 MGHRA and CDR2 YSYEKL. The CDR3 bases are TGCGCCAGCAGCCAAGATTTAGGGACAGTGAACACTGAAGCTTTCTTT. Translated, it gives CASSQDLGTVNTEAFF.

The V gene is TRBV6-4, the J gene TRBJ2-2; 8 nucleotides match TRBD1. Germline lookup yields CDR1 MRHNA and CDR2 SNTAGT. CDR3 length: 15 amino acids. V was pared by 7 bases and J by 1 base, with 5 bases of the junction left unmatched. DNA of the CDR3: TGTGCCAGCAAGTCCGGGACAGGGAACACCGGGGAGCTGTTTTTT. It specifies CASKSGTGNTGELFF.

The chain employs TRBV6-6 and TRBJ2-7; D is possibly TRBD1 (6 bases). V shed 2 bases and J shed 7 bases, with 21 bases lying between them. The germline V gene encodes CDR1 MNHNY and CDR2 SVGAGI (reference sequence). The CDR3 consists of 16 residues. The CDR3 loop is CASSYLARQVRWEQYF. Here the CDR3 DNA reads TGTGCCAGCAGTTACCTAGCCAGACAGGTCAGATGGGAGCAGTACTTC.